This T cell receptor beta chain was identified in a study of blood T cell repertoires in COVID-19. Study information: Collection of acute and convalescent COVID-19 samples took place in the United States, Italy and Spain. PBMCs, B-cell-depleted T cells, or T cells provided the cDNA or gDNA that made up the material.

Seattle cases were enrolled at active infection and followed longitudinally. In the authors' methods: Nucleated cell number was recorded as an estimate derived from reference gene primer amplification. Profiled with immunoSEQ multiplex PCR; TCRdb holds only in-frame clones, not every one. The V and J calls and clone size are taken from that table; D and trimming were inferred from the DNA. The table includes around 180,000 clones, roughly 81% detected once. The germline gives CDR1 SEHNR, CDR2 FQNEAQ (reference sequence). CDR3 size: 15 residues. The germline V and J ends were trimmed by 1 base and 0 bases, with 7 bases remaining between them.

The specimen sequenced was peripheral blood. The receptor comes from an elderly woman with COVID-19, enrolled during active disease. The chain couples TRBV7-9 to TRBJ2-1; possible D gene TRBD2, 5 bases. The CDR3: CASSLERDSYNEQFF. In nucleotides, the CDR3 is TGTGCCAGCAGCTTAGAACGGGACTCCTACAATGAGCAGTTCTTC.